Listed below are T cell receptor beta chains from one sample, sequenced in a study of a mutant IDH1 vaccine in newly diagnosed glioma. Their antigen targets remain unknown. This table comes from immunoSEQ multiplex PCR, and its TCRdb copy is limited to in-frame clones, with some not included. Found here are about 61,000 clones, 75% to 90% of them singletons; the top ten hold about 6%. The source was PBMCs, collected from a glioma patient whose treatment included an IDH1 peptide vaccine. The receptors were sampled from a man aged 50-60 years with glioma. Both conserved end residues are trimmed from each CDR3.

V: TRBV5-5
CDR3: ASSLADTGIFTDTQY

V: TRBV7-2
CDR3: ASSLAAGELDEQY

V: TRBV5-1
CDR3: ASSLSGAPSNEQF

V: TRBV6-5
CDR3: ASSRRQHNYGYT

V: TRBV5-1
CDR3: ASSSTGEGEQY

V: TRBV4-1
CDR3: ASSQTRVRGPQPQH

V: TRBV10-3
CDR3: AISESELAPLERF

V: TRBV7-9
CDR3: ASSTGQTNYGYT

V: TRBV27
CDR3: ASSLRAGSYNEQF

V: TRBV5-4
CDR3: ASSRTDNYGYT

V: TRBV21-1
CDR3: ASTSGEGANYGYT

V: TRBV29-1
CDR3: SVSPSGGSRETQY

V: TRBV7-2
CDR3: ASSMDVNTGELF

V: TRBV6-1
CDR3: ASRIAGGDTQY

V: TRBV7-9
CDR3: ASSRRAADTQY

V: TRBV5-1
CDR3: ASSSRGESPF

V: TRBV29-1
CDR3: SVPTGSSYGYT

V: TRBV6-1
CDR3: ASTYIRSSGNTIY

V: TRBV5-1
CDR3: ASSLTQGANEQF

V: TRBV2
CDR3: ASHRTGGGNEKLF

V: TRBV10-3
CDR3: AISDLGGAKPQH

V: TRBV5-1
CDR3: ASSAGGAANEQF

V: TRBV19
CDR3: ASSDTGELF

V: TRBV7-9
CDR3: ASSSGREQY

V: TRBV9
CDR3: ASSPTGGTEAF

V: TRBV19
CDR3: ASMTGNTDTQY

V: TRBV27
CDR3: ASSLVGGLLETQY

V: TRBV28
CDR3: ASSVDRVGEKLF

V: TRBV5-5
CDR3: ASSSTGGWQETQY

V: TRBV29-1
CDR3: SVSQRNTEAF

V: TRBV14
CDR3: ASSQDRNTEAF

V: TRBV5-4
CDR3: ASSLIAGGMTDTQY

V: TRBV7-9
CDR3: ASSIQGTGETQY

V: TRBV30
CDR3: AWRLRGNTEAF